Below, 27 T cell receptor beta chains from the same sample are listed, as sequenced in a study of T cells in Graves' hyperthyroidism and ophthalmopathy (dated by TCRdb to between 2018 and 2021). The library was made by multiplex PCR. The instrument was an Illumina HiSeq 2000. TCR beta CDR3 regions were amplified from RNA transcripts. A first-round RT-PCR of the TCR CDR3 used the HTBI primer set with the Qiagen OneStep RT-PCR kit. TCRdb passed the public sequencing reads through fastp at Q25 and MiXCR, retaining productive beta sequences. Records with the same CDR3 protein are collapsed into one entry carrying the most frequent genes and DNA. The sample table lists approximately 520,000 distinct CDR3 sequences, less than 25% of them with a count of one. The leading ten clones occupy more than 20% of the sample. The sequenced sample consisted of blood. All receptors derive from a man in his late teens or twenties with Graves' hyperthyroidism.

In this sample, this clonotype turned up many times. V and J are TRBV28 and TRBJ1-1, with D tentatively TRBD1 (6 bases). CDR1 MDHEN and CDR2 SYDVKM come from the germline V gene. The length of the CDR3 is 16 residues. V lost 7 bases and J lost 5, with 23 bases in between. CDR3 DNA sequence: TGTGCCAGCACTTCTAGCGGGGGGCAAAGGGGGACTGAAGCTTTCTTT. This gives the protein CASTSSGGQRGTEAFF.

The genes are TRBV6-5 and TRBJ1-6; TRBD1 agrees at 8 bases. CDR3 length: 18 residues. V lost 6 bases, J lost 7 bases, and 17 bases stayed unmatched. Germline lookup yields CDR1 MNHEY and CDR2 SVGAGI. The DNA for the CDR3 is TGTGCCAGCAGACGCAGAAAAAACCAGGGGGCTTGGAATTCACCCCTCCACTTT. Its translation is CASRRRKNQGAWNSPLHF.

This clonotype was seen only a few times. A much larger clone differs by one base, so this may be a read error. V and J are TRBV5-1 and TRBJ2-7; 7 positions match TRBD1. V trimming: 7 bases; J trimming: 2 bases; junction bases outside the gene matches: 9. The germline gives CDR1 SGHRS, CDR2 YFSETQ. The CDR3 has 14 amino acids. The CDR3 DNA reads TGCGCCAGCTGCAGAGGGACAGCCACCTACGAGCAGTACTTC. As protein: CASCRGTATYEQYF. Full variable domain (remainder filled in from reference TRBV5-1 and TRBJ2-7): KAGVTQTPRYLIKTRGQQVTLSCSPISGHRSVSWYQQTPGQGLQFLFEYFSETQRNKGNFPGRFSGRQFSNSRSEMNVSTLELGDSALYLCASCRGTATYEQYFGPGTRLTVT.

This clonotype was detected only a few times. It may be a read error: a sequence one base away is much more abundant. This sequence joins TRBV7-9 and TRBJ1-2, with D possibly being TRBD1 (6 bases). The CDR3 sequence is 14 residues long. V gave up 5 bases and J gave up 7 bases, with 17 bases separating them. CDR1 and CDR2 from the germline V gene are SEHNR and FQNEAQ (reference sequence). The CDR3 is CASSPSQGHLGYTF. CDR3 DNA sequence: TGTGCCAGCAGCCCATCTCAGGGGCATCTTGGCTACACCTTC.

This clonotype was picked up a small number of times. The chain combines TRBV19 with TRBJ2-6; D might be TRBD2 (5 bases). The CDR3 has 15 amino acids. The germline V and J ends were trimmed by 5 bases and 4 bases, with 12 bases remaining between them. Germline CDR1 LNHDA, CDR2 SQIVND (reference sequence). CDR3: CASSPGVGGANVLTF. CDR3 coding DNA: TGTGCCAGTAGTCCCGGGGTTGGCGGGGCCAACGTCCTGACTTTC.

This clonotype has at least ten counts. The chain employs TRBV12-3 or TRBV12-4 and TRBJ2-7; no clear D gene. V was trimmed by 4 bases and J by 3 bases, leaving 10 bases between them. CDR3 length: 13 residues. The CDR3 here is CASSWGYSYEQYF. For the CDR3, the DNA is TGTGCCAGCAGTTGGGGATACAGCTACGAGCAGTACTTC.

The sample holds many counts of this clonotype. V is TRBV12-3 or TRBV12-4 and J is TRBJ1-1; TRBD1 is a possible D gene (6 bases). The V end was cut by 5 bases, the J end by 5 bases, with 18 bases between. The CDR3 length is 15 residues. The CDR3 DNA is TGTGCCAGCAGTCCGAAGGGACACATTAGGACTGAAGCTTTCTTT. As protein: CASSPKGHIRTEAFF.

A note on this clonotype: As the CDR3 is not closed by the conserved phenylalanine or tryptophan, this likely results from a read error. The rearrangement uses TRBV7-3 and TRBJ1-2; no definite D call. The CDR3 length is 15 residues. Trimming took 5 bases from V and 1 from J, leaving 14 bases between them. The germline V gene encodes CDR1 SGHTA and CDR2 FQGTGA. The CDR3 is CASSPATESNYGYTY. In nucleotides, the CDR3 is TGTGCCAGCAGCCCGGCTACAGAGAGTAACTATGGCTACACCTAC.

A single count supports this clonotype. The chain joins TRBV12-3 or TRBV12-4 to TRBJ1-1; 8 bases are a match to TRBD1. The length of the CDR3 is 14 residues. Germline trimming cut 2 bases from V and 4 bases from J; bases unmatched to any gene: 3. CDR3 coding DNA: TGTGCCAGCAGTTTACAGGGGGCCCCCACTGAAGCTTTCTTT. Its protein is CASSLQGAPTEAFF.

The V gene is TRBV19, the J gene TRBJ1-2; maybe TRBD1 (6 bases). Germline V CDR1 and CDR2: LNHDA, SQIVND (reference sequence). V dropped 6 bases and J dropped 6 bases, with 14 bases sitting between them. The CDR3 contains 13 residues. DNA of the CDR3: TGTGCCAGTAGAAGACACAACAGGGATGGCTACACCTTC. It is translated as CASRRHNRDGYTF.

The sample holds many counts of this clonotype. The rearrangement links TRBV12-3 or TRBV12-4 to TRBJ2-7; a possible D gene is TRBD1 (5 bases). Trimming took off 4 bases at V and 2 bases at J, with 12 bases between the two ends. CDR3 size: 14 residues. CDR3 protein: CASSSGAGTYEQYF. The CDR3 DNA is TGTGCCAGCAGTTCTGGGGCCGGAACCTACGAGCAGTACTTC.

This clonotype showed up just a few times. The V call is TRBV2, the J call TRBJ2-1; 8 bases are a match to TRBD2. CDR1 SNHLY and CDR2 FYNNEI come from the germline V gene. V trimming: 0 bases; J trimming: 4 bases; junction bases outside the gene matches: 5. CDR3 size: 16 residues. The DNA for the CDR3 is TGTGCCAGCAGTGAAGCTGCGGGGGGTTATTACAATGAGCAGTTCTTC. It specifies CASSEAAGGYYNEQFF.

There are many counts of this clonotype. The chain combines TRBV2 with TRBJ1-2; D possibly corresponds to TRBD1 (6 bases). The V end lost 2 bases, the J end lost 8 bases, and 15 bases lay between the germline ends. The germline gives CDR1 SNHLY, CDR2 FYNNEI. The CDR3 sequence is 14 residues long. CDR3 sequence reads: CASSEPGGGFGYTF. The CDR3 DNA is TGTGCCAGCAGTGAACCCGGCGGGGGCTTCGGCTACACCTTC.

This clonotype has a handful of counts. This chain joins TRBV19 and TRBJ2-7, with 7 bases lining up with TRBD1. The CDR3 totals 15 residues. Looked up from germline, CDR1 is LNHDA and CDR2 is SQIVND (reference sequence). The ends lost 4 bases at V and 2 bases at J; junction bases unmatched: 8. In DNA, the CDR3 is TGTGCCAGTAGTACTTACGGGACAGCCACCTACGAGCAGTACTTC. Translation gives CASSTYGTATYEQYF.

This clonotype was seen a few times. The CDR3 loop is CSASRDNSYEQYF. The CDR3 bases are TGCAGTGCTAGTCGGGATAACTCCTACGAGCAGTACTTC. V is TRBV20-1 and J is TRBJ2-7; a weak D match, TRBD2 (5 bases). Trimming took 3 bases from V and 0 from J, leaving 9 bases between them. The CDR3 covers 13 residues. In germline, CDR1 is DFQATT, CDR2 SNEGSKA (reference sequence).

This clonotype was counted at least ten times. The V call is TRBV15, the J call TRBJ2-7, with D perhaps TRBD1 (5 bases). V was clipped by 5 bases and J by 3 bases, with 17 bases between them. The CDR3 consists of 15 residues. From germline, CDR1 is LNHNV and CDR2 YYDKDF (reference sequence). For the CDR3, the DNA is TGTGCCACCAGCCGGTGGGCAGGGCCCTACTACGAGCAGTACTTC. Protein: CATSRWAGPYYEQYF.

In this sample, this clonotype turned up many times. V usage is TRBV12-5 and J usage is TRBJ1-5; D is unresolved. In germline, CDR1 is LGHNT, CDR2 FRNRAP. V was shortened by 2 bases and J by 0 bases, with 5 bases between the two germline ends. CDR3 length: 14 residues. This CDR3 reads CASGLYSSNQPQHF. CDR3 DNA: TGTGCTAGTGGTTTGTACAGTAGCAATCAGCCCCAGCATTTT. The variable domain in full, completed from reference TRBV12-5 and TRBJ1-5, reads DARVTQTPRHKVTEMGQEVTMRCQPILGHNTVFWYRQTMMQGLELLAYFRNRAPLDDSGMPKDRFSAEMPDATLATLKIQPSEPRDSAVYFCASGLYSSNQPQHFGDGTRLSIL.

The chain employs TRBV6-1 and TRBJ1-2; D might be TRBD1 (5 bases). The V and J ends lost 7 bases and 3 bases respectively, with 15 bases between them. Germline assignment: CDR1 MNHNS and CDR2 SASEGT. The CDR3 contains 14 residues. CDR3 sequence: CASTLGRGDYGYTF. The DNA of the CDR3 is TGTGCCAGCACCCTGGGACGGGGGGACTATGGCTACACCTTC.

This clonotype was found many times. The rearrangement uses TRBV30 and TRBJ2-5, with TRBD2 matching over 11 bases. Germline assignment: CDR1 GTSNPN and CDR2 SVGIG (reference sequence). The CDR3 is 14 residues long. The V and J ends lost 4 bases and 4 bases, in that order; junction bases with no gene match: 5. The CDR3 reads CAWTSGGFAETQYF. The CDR3 DNA reads TGTGCCTGGACTAGCGGGGGGTTTGCAGAGACCCAGTACTTC.

There are many counts of this clonotype. The chain combines TRBV27 with TRBJ2-7, with 10 bases fitting TRBD1. CDR1 is MNHEY and CDR2 is SMNVEV in the germline V gene (reference sequence). The junction had 6 bases not matched to a gene; V was cut back by 0 bases and J by 7 bases. This CDR3 has 15 amino acids. The CDR3 region is CASSLSGTGVREQYF. DNA for the CDR3: TGTGCCAGCAGTTTATCCGGGACAGGGGTGAGGGAGCAGTACTTC.

This clonotype was counted a single time. The rearrangement joins TRBV12-3 or TRBV12-4 to TRBJ1-1, with 11 bases that match TRBD1. The CDR3 is 16 amino acids. The ends lost 4 bases at V and 1 base at J; junction bases unmatched: 5. CDR3 residues: CASSSGTGGSNTEAFF. The DNA for the CDR3 is TGTGCCAGCAGTTCGGGGACAGGGGGTTCGAACACTGAAGCTTTCTTT.

Turning to this clonotype: A much more abundant neighbour one base away suggests this may be a read error. Since the CDR3 does not end with the conserved phenylalanine or tryptophan, this likely comes from a read error. The chain employs TRBV10-2 and TRBJ1-1; D uncertain. The CDR3 contains 11 residues. Deletions cut 7 bases from V and 0 bases from J, with 3 bases between. Germline V gene lookup returns CDR1 WSHSY and CDR2 SAAADI. CDR3 in amino acids: CASMMNTEAFL. The DNA for the CDR3 is TGCGCCAGCATGATGAACACTGAAGCTTTCTTG.

This clonotype was observed many times. This rearrangement joins TRBV20-1 to TRBJ2-7; D may be TRBD2 (5 bases). V lost 0 bases, J lost 2 bases, and 11 bases lay in between. This CDR3 comprises 14 residues. Germline assignment: CDR1 DFQATT and CDR2 SNEGSKA (reference sequence). The CDR3, as DNA: TGCAGTGCTAGAGATGTCGGAGGTACCTACGAGCAGTACTTC. Residues: CSARDVGGTYEQYF.

This clonotype was observed many times. The chain links TRBV5-1 to TRBJ1-5; D uncertain. CDR1 and CDR2 (germline): SGHRS, YFSETQ. The germline V and J ends were trimmed by 0 bases and 0 bases, with 13 bases remaining between them. This CDR3 is built from 17 residues. CDR3 nucleotide sequence: TGCGCCAGCAGCTTGGAGGCAGTTAGTTCTAGCAATCAGCCCCAGCATTTT. Translated: CASSLEAVSSSNQPQHF. Using reference TRBV5-1 and TRBJ1-5 for the parts outside the CDR3, the full variable domain is KAGVTQTPRYLIKTRGQQVTLSCSPISGHRSVSWYQQTPGQGLQFLFEYFSETQRNKGNFPGRFSGRQFSNSRSEMNVSTLELGDSALYLCASSLEAVSSSNQPQHFGDGTRLSIL.

The table lists this clonotype with many counts. The rearrangement uses TRBV6-1 and TRBJ1-2, with a weak D call TRBD1 (5 bases). The germline gives CDR1 MNHNS, CDR2 SASEGT. The CDR3 spans 14 residues. V was clipped by 0 bases and J by 3 bases, with 8 bases between them. The CDR3 protein is CASSEAGGDYGYTF. CDR3 DNA: TGTGCCAGCAGTGAAGCCGGGGGGGACTATGGCTACACCTTC.

At least ten counts were recorded for this clonotype. The V and J genes are TRBV11-2 and TRBJ2-2, with D unresolved. Germline V lookup: CDR1 SGHAT, CDR2 FQNNGV. This CDR3 comprises 14 residues. The ends were cut back, 0 bases at V and 6 bases at J, with 8 bases in the middle. The CDR3 here is CASSLDYGAGELFF. The CDR3 DNA follows: TGTGCCAGCAGCTTAGACTACGGAGCCGGGGAGCTGTTTTTT.

This clonotype came up many times. V gene TRBV20-1 combines with J gene TRBJ1-3, with TRBD1 matching 8 bases. In germline, CDR1 is DFQATT, CDR2 SNEGSKA (reference sequence). V was pared by 6 bases and J by 8 bases, with 9 bases of the junction left unmatched. This CDR3 has 13 residues. The CDR3 reads CSARTGPWDTIYF. CDR3 nucleotide sequence: TGCAGTGCCAGGACAGGGCCGTGGGACACCATATATTTT.